Listed below are T cell receptor beta chains from one sample, sequenced in a study of blood T cell repertoires in COVID-19. Assay: immunoSEQ multiplex PCR; the TCRdb copy retains only in-frame clones and omits some. The table records roughly 300,000 clones, roughly 91% of them present only once. The sequenced sample was peripheral blood. The receptors stem from a woman aged 25 to 39 with COVID-19, enrolled during active disease. CDR3s leave out the opening cysteine and the closing phenylalanine or tryptophan. Each record gives: clone size, D gene, J gene, V gene, CDR3 length, CDR3 protein. A D gene is named only where the DNA matches it firmly. Size is stated for part of the rows, as once, few or many counts, or as a class when the clone is expanded.

clone_size: .
d_call: TRBD1
j_call: TRBJ1-6
v_call: TRBV25-1
cdr3_length: 12
cdr3_aa: ASSWDRVNSPLH

clone_size: .
d_call: .
j_call: TRBJ1-2
v_call: TRBV11-2
cdr3_length: 14
cdr3_aa: ASSSLRGGMDYGYT

clone_size: .
d_call: .
j_call: TRBJ1-1
v_call: TRBV4-1
cdr3_length: 9
cdr3_aa: ASSRGQEAF

clone_size: .
d_call: TRBD2
j_call: TRBJ2-1
v_call: TRBV6-1
cdr3_length: 15
cdr3_aa: ASSVLRGAGGFNEQF

clone_size: few
d_call: .
j_call: TRBJ2-2
v_call: TRBV19
cdr3_length: 11
cdr3_aa: ASSGPDNGELF

clone_size: .
d_call: .
j_call: TRBJ1-3
v_call: TRBV6-5
cdr3_length: 13
cdr3_aa: ASSPRYFSGNTIY

clone_size: .
d_call: .
j_call: TRBJ1-2
v_call: TRBV12-3/TRBV12-4
cdr3_length: 11
cdr3_aa: ASSWSRGYGYT

clone_size: .
d_call: .
j_call: TRBJ1-3
v_call: TRBV19
cdr3_length: 15
cdr3_aa: ASTTPGGTYSGNTIY

clone_size: .
d_call: TRBD1
j_call: TRBJ2-1
v_call: TRBV9
cdr3_length: 17
cdr3_aa: ASSPIPGQSGSSYNEQF

clone_size: .
d_call: TRBD2
j_call: TRBJ2-5
v_call: TRBV28
cdr3_length: 14
cdr3_aa: ASSSSGSGSQETQY

clone_size: .
d_call: .
j_call: TRBJ1-3
v_call: TRBV6-5
cdr3_length: 14
cdr3_aa: ASSYSRPSSGNTIY

clone_size: .
d_call: .
j_call: TRBJ2-2
v_call: TRBV4-3
cdr3_length: 12
cdr3_aa: ASSQGQSTGELF

clone_size: .
d_call: .
j_call: TRBJ1-2
v_call: TRBV24-1
cdr3_length: 11
cdr3_aa: ATSDSEVGGYT

clone_size: once
d_call: .
j_call: TRBJ2-2
v_call: TRBV3-1/TRBV3-2
cdr3_length: 15
cdr3_aa: ASSQEYSQGTVGELF

clone_size: .
d_call: .
j_call: TRBJ1-2
v_call: TRBV29-1
cdr3_length: 11
cdr3_aa: SALDRPLRGYT

clone_size: .
d_call: TRBD1
j_call: TRBJ1-6
v_call: TRBV28
cdr3_length: 15
cdr3_aa: AAGERTGRQGVSPLH

clone_size: .
d_call: .
j_call: TRBJ1-5
v_call: TRBV5-5
cdr3_length: 13
cdr3_aa: ASSFSGDSNQPQH

clone_size: once
d_call: .
j_call: TRBJ2-1
v_call: TRBV30
cdr3_length: 11
cdr3_aa: AWSVLLRNEQF

clone_size: .
d_call: TRBD2
j_call: TRBJ2-2
v_call: TRBV18
cdr3_length: 14
cdr3_aa: ASSPRLAGGTGELF

clone_size: .
d_call: TRBD1
j_call: TRBJ1-1
v_call: TRBV2
cdr3_length: 10
cdr3_aa: ASSGGGPEAF

clone_size: .
d_call: .
j_call: TRBJ2-1
v_call: TRBV12-3/TRBV12-4
cdr3_length: 11
cdr3_aa: ASSGFQGYEQF

clone_size: .
d_call: .
j_call: TRBJ2-5
v_call: TRBV3-1/TRBV3-2
cdr3_length: 11
cdr3_aa: ASSQDQGETQY

clone_size: .
d_call: .
j_call: TRBJ2-7
v_call: TRBV6-2/TRBV6-3
cdr3_length: 15
cdr3_aa: ASSYSTGSGYRYEQY

clone_size: .
d_call: TRBD1
j_call: TRBJ1-2
v_call: TRBV27
cdr3_length: 12
cdr3_aa: ASNPTRTGDGYT

clone_size: .
d_call: .
j_call: TRBJ1-1
v_call: TRBV12-3/TRBV12-4
cdr3_length: 10
cdr3_aa: ASRPQSTEAF

clone_size: .
d_call: TRBD2
j_call: TRBJ2-3
v_call: TRBV2
cdr3_length: 13
cdr3_aa: ASSASGGFTDTQY

clone_size: .
d_call: TRBD1
j_call: TRBJ1-6
v_call: TRBV28
cdr3_length: 12
cdr3_aa: ASSPDRGDSPLH

clone_size: .
d_call: .
j_call: TRBJ1-1
v_call: TRBV2
cdr3_length: 12
cdr3_aa: ASSERHLNTEAF

clone_size: .
d_call: .
j_call: TRBJ1-2
v_call: TRBV4-2
cdr3_length: 13
cdr3_aa: ASSQVAPSGYGYT

clone_size: .
d_call: .
j_call: TRBJ2-3
v_call: TRBV28
cdr3_length: 12
cdr3_aa: ASSLSSLADTQY

clone_size: .
d_call: TRBD2
j_call: TRBJ2-2
v_call: TRBV4-1
cdr3_length: 16
cdr3_aa: ASSQLGLAGANTGELF

clone_size: .
d_call: .
j_call: TRBJ2-1
v_call: TRBV4-2
cdr3_length: 11
cdr3_aa: ASSQGTGSEQF

clone_size: .
d_call: .
j_call: TRBJ2-6
v_call: TRBV6-5
cdr3_length: 13
cdr3_aa: ASQRPGTGANVLT

clone_size: .
d_call: .
j_call: TRBJ1-3
v_call: TRBV5-1
cdr3_length: 14
cdr3_aa: ASSLDSRGRRNTIY

clone_size: .
d_call: .
j_call: TRBJ1-2
v_call: TRBV4-2
cdr3_length: 12
cdr3_aa: ASSQDRRNYGYT

clone_size: .
d_call: .
j_call: TRBJ1-3
v_call: TRBV14
cdr3_length: 13
cdr3_aa: ASSPGQTSGNTIY

clone_size: .
d_call: TRBD1
j_call: TRBJ1-2
v_call: TRBV27
cdr3_length: 11
cdr3_aa: ASSRTGENGYT

clone_size: .
d_call: .
j_call: TRBJ1-2
v_call: TRBV11-2
cdr3_length: 14
cdr3_aa: ASSATRTVPRYGYT

clone_size: few
d_call: TRBD1
j_call: TRBJ1-1
v_call: TRBV6-1
cdr3_length: 13
cdr3_aa: ASSEPGQGDTEAF

clone_size: .
d_call: .
j_call: TRBJ1-6
v_call: TRBV28
cdr3_length: 13
cdr3_aa: ASSLPGADNSPLH

clone_size: .
d_call: TRBD1
j_call: TRBJ1-5
v_call: TRBV9
cdr3_length: 14
cdr3_aa: ASNPPDREGNQPQH

clone_size: .
d_call: TRBD1
j_call: TRBJ1-5
v_call: TRBV4-2
cdr3_length: 14
cdr3_aa: ASSQAGGQGYQPQH

clone_size: .
d_call: TRBD1
j_call: TRBJ1-2
v_call: TRBV19
cdr3_length: 13
cdr3_aa: ASSIGGTGVYGYT

clone_size: few
d_call: TRBD1
j_call: TRBJ2-7
v_call: TRBV11-3
cdr3_length: 12
cdr3_aa: ASSASRGPYEQY

clone_size: .
d_call: .
j_call: TRBJ2-5
v_call: TRBV4-3
cdr3_length: 11
cdr3_aa: ASSQYYQETQY